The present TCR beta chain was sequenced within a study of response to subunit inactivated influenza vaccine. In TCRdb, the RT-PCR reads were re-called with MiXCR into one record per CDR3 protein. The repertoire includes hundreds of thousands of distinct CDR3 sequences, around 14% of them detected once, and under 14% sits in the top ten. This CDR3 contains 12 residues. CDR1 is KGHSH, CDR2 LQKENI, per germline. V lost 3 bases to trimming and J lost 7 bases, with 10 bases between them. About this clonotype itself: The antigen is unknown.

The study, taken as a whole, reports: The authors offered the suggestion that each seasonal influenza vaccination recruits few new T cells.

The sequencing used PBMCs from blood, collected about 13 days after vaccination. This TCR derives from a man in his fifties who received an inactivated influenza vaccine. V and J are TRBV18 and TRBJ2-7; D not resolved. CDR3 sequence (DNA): TGTGCCAGCTCACCGTCCGGGCGAGAGCAGTACTTC. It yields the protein CASSPSGREQYF.